The T cell receptor (beta chain) described here comes from a study of blood T cell repertoires in COVID-19. Study context: Recovered participants had two consecutive negative NP/OP PCR tests, healthcare professional clearance, or symptom resolution.

The data were produced by immunoSEQ multiplex PCR, yet TCRdb's version contains in-frame clones alone and is incomplete. Counted here are about 230,000 clones, less than 90% occurring once; the ten biggest clones make up roughly 3.2%. The sequenced sample was PBMCs or T cells enriched from blood (not recorded which). This TCR was recovered from a woman aged 50 to 60 in a cohort exposed to, infected with or recovered from COVID-19 (not recorded which).

Written as DNA, the CDR3 is TGTGCCAGCAGTGCGCTGGACAGATATGGCTACACCTTC. As protein: CASSALDRYGYTF. The chain recombines TRBV12-3 or TRBV12-4 with TRBJ1-2, with D perhaps matching TRBD1 (6 bases). Trimming stripped 5 bases from V and 5 bases from J, with 12 bases between. The CDR3 covers 13 residues.